Shown below are 9 T cell receptor beta chains from a single sample sequenced in a study of cytomegalovirus exposure and HLA in healthy donors. In the PCR, 60 Vbeta and 13 Jbeta primers were used. Sequenced by immunoSEQ multiplex PCR; TCRdb stores in-frame clones only, minus some. The profile covers over 75,000 clones, with roughly 84% appearing a single time and 2.4% taken by the ten largest. Sequencing used PBMCs. These receptors all stem from a woman aged 50 to 65 in good health and CMV-seronegative.

The rearrangement uses TRBV28 and TRBJ1-1; 8 nucleotides line up with TRBD1. Germline V gene lookup returns CDR1 MDHEN and CDR2 SYDVKM. This CDR3 contains 13 residues. The ends lost 10 bases at V and 4 bases at J; junction bases unmatched: 8. In DNA form, the CDR3 reads TGTGCCAACATGGGAACAGGGGGCACTGAAGCTTTCTTT. It specifies CANMGTGGTEAFF.

CDR3 nucleotides: TGTGCCAGCAGTGAAGAGGGTCGGGGCCAAGAGACCCAGTACTTC. Amino acid sequence: CASSEEGRGQETQYF. The chain is built from TRBV6-1 and TRBJ2-5; maybe TRBD2 (5 bases). V lost 1 base, J lost 1 base, and 10 bases lay in between. Germline CDR1 MNHNS, CDR2 SASEGT. The CDR3 spans 15 residues.

The chain joins TRBV7-9 to TRBJ1-2; possibly TRBD1 for D (5 bases). Germline V gene data show CDR1 as SEHNR and CDR2 as FQNEAQ (reference sequence). Trimming stripped 3 bases from V and 4 bases from J, with 9 bases between. This CDR3 has 13 amino acids. CDR3 residues: CASSLGTIYGYTF. The CDR3 DNA reads as TGTGCCAGCAGCTTGGGGACTATCTATGGCTACACCTTC. The whole variable domain, remainder taken from reference TRBV7-9 and TRBJ1-2, is DTGVSQNPRHKITKRGQNVTFRCDPISEHNRLYWYRQTLGQGPEFLTYFQNEAQLEKSRLLSDRFSAERPKGSFSTLEIQRTEQGDSAMYLCASSLGTIYGYTFGSGTRLTVV.

The chain combines TRBV4-3 with TRBJ2-1; 12 nucleotides match TRBD2. V was clipped by 4 bases and J by 6 bases; unmatched bases: 4. There are 15 residues in the CDR3. CDR1 and CDR2 from the germline V gene are LGHNA and YSLEER. In DNA, the CDR3 is TGCGCCAGCAGCCGGAGGACTAGCGGGGCCAATGAGCAGTTCTTC. Amino acids: CASSRRTSGANEQFF.

The V call is TRBV5-6, the J call TRBJ2-7, with a weak D call TRBD1 (7 bases). V lost 4 bases and J lost 3, with 11 bases in between. CDR1 and CDR2 (germline): SGHDT, YYEEEE. The CDR3 runs 13 residues. The CDR3 sequence is CASSAGQYYEQYV. The CDR3 DNA is TGTGCCAGCAGCGCGGGACAGTACTACGAGCAGTACGTC.

This chain links TRBV6-1 with TRBJ1-3; a possible D gene is TRBD1 (5 bases). Germline lookup yields CDR1 MNHNS and CDR2 SASEGT. The V end lost 2 bases, the J end lost 5 bases, and 13 bases lay between the germline ends. The CDR3 totals 15 residues. In nucleotides, the CDR3 is TGTGCCAGCAGTGAATCGGCAGGGCCCAGAAACACCATATATTTT. Encoded protein: CASSESAGPRNTIYF.

The chain has TRBV28 and TRBJ1-5, with 11 bases matching TRBD1. V was clipped by 5 bases and J by 5 bases; unmatched bases: 5. Germline CDR1 reads MDHEN; CDR2 reads SYDVKM. CDR3 length equals 15 residues. This CDR3 is CASSPGDRGYQPQHF. CDR3 in DNA: TGTGCCAGCAGTCCTGGGGACAGGGGGTATCAGCCCCAGCATTTT.

V usage is TRBV27 and J usage is TRBJ2-7, with D maybe TRBD2 (6 bases). CDR1 is MNHEY, CDR2 SMNVEV, per germline (reference sequence). The CDR3 loop spans 13 amino acids. The V end lost 2 bases, the J end lost 4 bases, and 9 bases lay between the germline ends. The CDR3 DNA reads TGTGCCAGCAGTTTAGGGGACTCTTACGAGCAGTACTTC. It yields the protein CASSLGDSYEQYF.

Concerning this clone itself: This sample also contains other DNA sequences that code for the same CDR3. The CDR3, as DNA: TGTGCCTGGAGTGCCCAGGGCAATCAGCCCCAGCATTTT. It codes for CAWSAQGNQPQHF. V usage is TRBV30 and J usage is TRBJ1-5; D not resolved. The CDR3 is 13 amino acids. Germline assignment: CDR1 GTSNPN and CDR2 SVGIG (reference sequence). Trimming stripped 1 base from V and 2 bases from J, with 6 bases between.